Following are 14 T cell receptor beta chains from one sample sequenced in a study of regulatory T cells in long-lasting Graves disease. Time point specified: persistent/refractory GD, antithyroid drugs over 5 years with positive TRAb. PBMCs provided the RNA from which the TCR library was made. Arm-PCR with iRepertoire HTBI primers amplified the CDR3 regions for these TCR beta libraries. TCRdb analysed the multiplex PCR reads with MiXCR anew, one entry per CDR3 protein. The data contain roughly 700,000 distinct CDR3 sequences, 25% to 35% of them singletons. This sample comprised peripheral blood mononuclear cells (PBMCs), obtained when the disease was refractory, from a patient treated with antithyroid drugs. These receptors originate from a female donor with Graves disease.

The rearrangement links TRBV7-2 to TRBJ2-1; D remains ambiguous. CDR3 length equals 11 residues. V dropped 2 bases and J dropped 9 bases, with 5 bases sitting between them. CDR1 is SGHTA, CDR2 FQGNSA, per germline. In DNA form, the CDR3 reads TGTGCCAGCAGCTTACGCCTTGAGCAGTTCTTC. It codes for CASSLRLEQFF.

The table lists this clonotype with many counts. The chain carries TRBV28 and TRBJ1-4; D remains ambiguous. V lost 5 bases and J 7 bases, leaving 11 bases between the germline ends. Germline CDR1 and CDR2: MDHEN and SYDVKM. The CDR3 has 13 residues. CDR3 nucleotide sequence: TGTGCCAGCAGTCCCCGGCGGGTTGAAAAACTGTTTTTT. Translation gives CASSPRRVEKLFF. Together with reference TRBV28 and TRBJ1-4, the CDR3 gives the full variable domain: DVKVTQSSRYLVKRTGEKVFLECVQDMDHENMFWYRQDPGLGLRLIYFSYDVKMKEKGDIPEGYSVSREKKERFSLILESASTNQTSMYLCASSPRRVEKLFFGSGTQLSVL.

This clonotype has just a few counts. The chain uses TRBV12-3 or TRBV12-4 and TRBJ2-4; a possible D gene is TRBD1 (5 bases). Trimming pared 8 bases from V and 1 base from J, leaving 21 bases between. The CDR3 loop spans 17 amino acids. The CDR3 region has the DNA TGTGCCAGCTCTGGCAGGGTTGGGGTGTGGGCCAAAAACATTCAGTACTTC. Protein: CASSGRVGVWAKNIQYF.

With regard to this clonotype: At one end, the junction sequence differs from germline, possibly due to a read error. The V gene is TRBV27, the J gene TRBJ1-1; perhaps TRBD1 as D (5 bases). The CDR3 extends over 16 amino acids. Germline CDR1 is MNHEY and CDR2 is SMNVEV (reference sequence). For the CDR3, the DNA is TGTGCCGGCAGTTTTGGGGCAGTTGGGGGTGTAACTGAAGCTTTCTTT. It codes for CAGSFGAVGGVTEAFF.

This clonotype was counted only a few times. V and J are TRBV7-9 and TRBJ1-2, with 7 bases matching TRBD1. The CDR3 is 15 amino acids. V shed 8 bases, J shed 4 bases, and the junction held 13 bases outside the gene matches. The germline V gene has CDR1 SEHNR and CDR2 FQNEAQ (reference sequence). The chain's CDR3 is CASAPNRGESYGYTF. As DNA, the CDR3 is TGTGCCAGCGCCCCCAACAGGGGCGAGAGCTATGGCTACACCTTC.

V is TRBV20-1 and J is TRBJ1-5; tentatively, D is TRBD1 (5 bases). The V gene lost 7 bases and the J gene lost 7 bases, with 17 bases spanning the gap. In germline, CDR1 is DFQATT, CDR2 SNEGSKA (reference sequence). This CDR3 comprises 13 residues. CDR3 region: CSVGEGNTQPQHF. The CDR3 DNA follows: TGCAGTGTCGGGGAGGGGAACACCCAGCCCCAGCATTTT.

In DNA, the CDR3 is TGCAGCGTTGTAGGGACAGGGGTTAACACTGAAGCTTTCTTT. The encoded protein is CSVVGTGVNTEAFF. This chain links TRBV29-1 with TRBJ1-1; TRBD1 agrees at 10 bases. The length of the CDR3 is 14 residues. CDR1 SQVTM and CDR2 ANQGSEA come from the germline V gene. The J segment lost 2 bases and the V segment lost 4 bases, leaving 4 bases of the junction unmatched.

This clonotype has at least ten counts. V and J are TRBV2 and TRBJ2-2; D uncertain. Germline V gives CDR1 SNHLY, CDR2 FYNNEI. Trimming cost V 4 bases and J 7 bases, with 13 bases left between them. The CDR3 has 14 amino acids. The DNA of the CDR3 is TGTGCCAGCAGTGTGTTTCTGTGGGGCGGGGAGCTGTTTTTT. This gives the protein CASSVFLWGGELFF.

The sample holds a few counts of this clonotype. The chain uses TRBV4-1 and TRBJ2-7, with 9 bases that match TRBD2. The germline V gene has CDR1 MGHRA and CDR2 YSYEKL. The V and J ends lost 2 bases and 2 bases, in that order; junction bases with no gene match: 7. The CDR3 loop spans 16 amino acids. The CDR3 loop is CASSQSMASGTYEQYF. CDR3 sequence (DNA): TGCGCCAGCAGCCAAAGCATGGCTAGCGGGACCTACGAGCAGTACTTC.

This clonotype occurred many times. V gene TRBV6-2 or TRBV6-3 combines with J gene TRBJ2-5, with D unclear. V lost 0 bases and J 5 bases, leaving 10 bases between the germline ends. The CDR3 has 14 amino acids. Looked up from germline, CDR1 is MNHEY and CDR2 is SVGEGT. The CDR3 DNA follows: TGTGCCAGCAGTTACTCTGGGTGGTTGGAGACCCAGTACTTC. Protein product: CASSYSGWLETQYF.

This clonotype was seen many times. The V and J genes are TRBV10-3 and TRBJ2-7, with D hard to call. The germline CDR1 and CDR2 sequences are ENHRY and SYGVKD. CDR3 length equals 16 residues. Trimming pared 0 bases from V and 4 bases from J, leaving 16 bases between. This chain's CDR3 is CAISESRKGMGYEQYF. In nucleotides, the CDR3 is TGTGCCATCAGTGAGTCGAGGAAGGGAATGGGGTACGAGCAGTACTTC.

The rearrangement joins TRBV5-1 to TRBJ2-7; D call uncertain. Germline-derived CDR1 and CDR2 are SGHRS and YFSETQ. Between the trimmed V and J ends, which lost 2 bases and 7 bases, there was a span of 13 bases. This CDR3 is 13 amino acids long. The CDR3 bases are TGCGCCAGCAGCTTACCCCGGGCCAGAGAGCAGTACTTC. Translation: CASSLPRAREQYF.

The rearrangement uses TRBV27 and TRBJ2-7; D is unresolved. The V gene's germline CDR1 is MNHEY and CDR2 SMNVEV (reference sequence). The CDR3 totals 14 residues. V was trimmed by 8 bases and J by 5 bases, leaving 19 bases between them. The CDR3 DNA sequence: TGTGCCAGCCCCCCGGCGGTGGTACTCCACGAGCAGTACTTC. Amino acid sequence: CASPPAVVLHEQYF.

This sequence joins TRBV5-1 and TRBJ2-5, with 7 nucleotides matching TRBD2. V lost 2 bases and J lost 2; bases outside the gene matches: 6. Germline CDR1 is SGHRS and CDR2 is YFSETQ. The CDR3 extends over 15 amino acids. The CDR3 sequence: CASSFPPAGQETQYF. DNA for the CDR3: TGCGCCAGCAGCTTCCCCCCAGCGGGGCAAGAGACCCAGTACTTC.